Included here is one TCR beta chain sequence, with context. Antigen specificity is unknown. Germline V CDR1 and CDR2: MNHEY, SMNVEV (reference sequence). The CDR3 totals 13 residues. V was shortened by 6 bases and J by 5 bases, with 13 bases between the two germline ends. This entry belongs to a study of T cell repertoires in cytomegalovirus infection. Overall study: CMV infection and matching HLA type were both indicated by public TCR beta signatures. Whole-study results and caveats: The study found HLA-C-restricted CMV-specific TCR beta clonotypes dominating the ex vivo response.

TCRdb analysed the reads with MiXCR anew, one entry per CDR3 protein. The sample includes a few hundred thousand distinct CDR3 sequences, over 7.5% of them seen just once. Sequenced material: PBMCs. The sequence derives from a human donor in good health (CMV status not recorded). Some clones in this sample may be carry-over from other donors' samples. The chain couples TRBV27 to TRBJ1-1; D possibly corresponds to TRBD1 (5 bases). This CDR3 is CASSQGDWTEAFF. In DNA, the CDR3 is TGTGCCAGCAGCCAAGGGGATTGGACTGAAGCTTTCTTT.